The next 29 T cell receptor beta chains were all read from a single sample in a study of T cell repertoires in cytomegalovirus infection. TCRdb processed the reads anew with MiXCR; each CDR3 protein has one entry. The data hold 75,000 to 100,000 distinct CDR3 sequences, with approximately 32% observed a single time. These receptors' targets are unknown. This specimen consisted of CD8+ T cells from cultured PBMCs, obtained from culture after CMV antigen stimulation. The receptors were gathered from a human donor in good health (CMV status not recorded). Some clones in this sample may be carry-over from other donors' samples.

For the CDR3, the DNA is TGTGCCAGCAGGGGGACAGGGACAGTAAACGAGCAGTACTTC. This encodes CASRGTGTVNEQYF. The chain carries TRBV2 and TRBJ2-7; 9 bases are shared with TRBD1. Germline assignment: CDR1 SNHLY and CDR2 FYNNEI. The CDR3 sequence is 14 residues long. J lost 5 bases, V lost 6 bases, and 8 bases had no gene match. Together with reference TRBV2 and TRBJ2-7, the CDR3 gives the full variable domain: EPEVTQTPSHQVTQMGQEVILRCVPISNHLYFYWYRQILGQKVEFLVSFYNNEISEKSEIFDDQFSVERPDGSNFTLKIRSTKLEDSAMYFCASRGTGTVNEQYFGPGTRLTVT.

The rearrangement links TRBV12-3 or TRBV12-4 to TRBJ2-3; D gene unclear. The length of the CDR3 is 14 residues. Trimming pared 2 bases from V and 2 bases from J, leaving 8 bases between. CDR3 sequence: CASSLRSSTDTQYF. Here the CDR3 DNA reads TGTGCCAGCAGTTTACGCTCTTCCACAGATACGCAGTATTTT.

This clonotype was seen at least ten times. The chain links TRBV12-3 or TRBV12-4 to TRBJ1-5; D remains ambiguous. This CDR3 region has 15 residues. Trimming took 2 bases from V and 5 from J, leaving 13 bases between them. In DNA form, the CDR3 reads TGTGCCAGCAGTTTATGGAGCGCAGCCCATCAGCCCCAGCATTTT. This codes for CASSLWSAAHQPQHF.

This clonotype was seen ten or more times. This chain links TRBV12-3 or TRBV12-4 with TRBJ1-2, with D unclear. V lost 4 bases, J lost 0 bases, and 15 bases lay in between. This CDR3 has 16 amino acids. The CDR3: CASSSFTTPTNYGYTF. As DNA, the CDR3 is TGTGCCAGCAGTTCTTTCACGACACCAACTAACTATGGCTACACCTTC.

This clonotype was recorded a few times. The chain recombines TRBV29-1 with TRBJ2-1; D not certain. There are 13 residues in the CDR3. Germline V gene data show CDR1 as SQVTM and CDR2 as ANQGSEA. Trimming took 4 bases from V and 1 from J, leaving 8 bases between them. The CDR3 sequence: CSVGAASYNEQFF. DNA for the CDR3: TGCAGCGTTGGTGCAGCGTCCTACAATGAGCAGTTCTTC.

This clonotype came up a few times. The rearrangement uses TRBV11-1 and TRBJ2-7; D is perhaps TRBD1 (6 bases). CDR1 SGHAT and CDR2 FQDESV come from the germline V gene (reference sequence). The CDR3 has 14 residues. V dropped 5 bases and J dropped 0 bases, with 11 bases sitting between them. The CDR3 region has the DNA TGTGCCAGCAGCCCCGGGGACACCTCCTACGAGCAGTACTTC. It specifies CASSPGDTSYEQYF.

The chain has TRBV19 and TRBJ1-5; D not resolved. From germline, CDR1 is LNHDA and CDR2 SQIVND (reference sequence). Trimming shortened V by 0 bases and J by 0 bases, and 15 bases separated the two germline ends. This CDR3 region has 18 residues. The CDR3 sequence is CASSIDWIVAYSNQPQHF. The CDR3 region has the DNA TGTGCCAGTAGTATAGACTGGATCGTTGCTTATAGCAATCAGCCCCAGCATTTT.

J is TRBJ2-2 and V is TRBV11-2, with D perhaps TRBD1 (6 bases). V lost 5 bases to trimming and J lost 2 bases, with 15 bases between them. CDR3 length: 16 residues. Germline values: CDR1 SGHAT, CDR2 FQNNGV. The CDR3 spells CASSQSWDINTGELFF. The CDR3 region has the DNA TGTGCCAGCAGCCAGTCCTGGGACATAAACACCGGGGAGCTGTTTTTT.

This clonotype was counted only a few times. The gene calls are TRBV7-9 and TRBJ2-7; D unclear. With 2 bases removed from V and 1 base from J, the gap between germline ends came to 15 bases. The CDR3 length is 16 residues. Germline CDR1 SEHNR, CDR2 FQNEAQ (reference sequence). The CDR3 sequence: CASSLPPQALSYEQYF. The CDR3 region has the DNA TGTGCCAGCAGCTTACCCCCCCAGGCCCTATCCTACGAGCAGTACTTC.

This clonotype has a count of ten or more. This chain links TRBV28 with TRBJ1-1, with D unresolved. This CDR3 is 14 amino acids long. The germline CDR1 and CDR2 sequences are MDHEN and SYDVKM. The ends were cut back, 2 bases at V and 1 base at J, with 8 bases in the middle. CDR3: CASSLHETNTEAFF. CDR3 DNA sequence: TGTGCCAGCAGTTTACACGAGACGAACACTGAAGCTTTCTTT.

J is TRBJ1-1 and V is TRBV27; perhaps TRBD1 as D (5 bases). The CDR3 totals 14 residues. V shed 2 bases and J shed 7 bases, with 14 bases lying between them. Germline V gene sequence: CDR1 MNHEY, CDR2 SMNVEV (reference sequence). CDR3 loop: CASSLGGGWSEAFF. DNA for the CDR3: TGTGCCAGCAGTTTAGGGGGGGGATGGAGTGAAGCTTTCTTT.

This clonotype occurred a few times. In DNA, the CDR3 is TGTGCCAGTAGTTGGGACAGTACCTACGAGCAGTACTTC. Translating gives CASSWDSTYEQYF. The chain employs TRBV19 and TRBJ2-7, with 7 bases matching TRBD1. Germline trimming cut 5 bases from V and 2 bases from J; bases unmatched to any gene: 3. This CDR3 has 13 residues. Germline V CDR1 and CDR2: LNHDA, SQIVND (reference sequence).

The V gene is TRBV2, the J gene TRBJ2-7; the match to TRBD1 covers 10 bases. Germline loops: CDR1 SNHLY, CDR2 FYNNEI. This CDR3 contains 14 residues. Trimming cost V 1 base and J 5 bases; bases outside gene matches: 2. As DNA, the CDR3 is TGTGCCAGCAGTGAAGGACAGGGGGCCCACGAGCAGTACTTC. Amino acid sequence: CASSEGQGAHEQYF.

This clonotype has a count of ten or more. This chain joins TRBV7-8 and TRBJ1-4; maybe TRBD1 (6 bases). The CDR3 has 14 residues. From germline, CDR1 is SGHVS and CDR2 FQNEAQ. Trimming stripped 6 bases from V and 5 bases from J, with 13 bases between. This CDR3 is CASSNIDRNEKLFF. The DNA of the CDR3 is TGTGCCAGCAGTAACATCGACAGGAATGAAAAACTGTTTTTT.

In its sample, this clonotype was seen many times. The V gene is TRBV6-2 or TRBV6-3, the J gene TRBJ1-2, with D maybe TRBD1 (5 bases). Germline V gives CDR1 MNHEY, CDR2 SVGEGT. The CDR3 is 14 amino acids. Trimming stripped 7 bases from V and 4 bases from J, with 16 bases between. The CDR3 coding sequence is TGTGCCAGCACCGACACCGGGACCGTCTATGGCTACACCTTC. Protein product: CASTDTGTVYGYTF.

This clonotype was seen ten or more times. DNA of the CDR3: TGTGCCAGCATAGGACTAGCGGGGGGCCCGCAGTTCTTC. Translated: CASIGLAGGPQFF. V and J are TRBV7-2 and TRBJ2-1, with 14 positions matching TRBD2. CDR1 and CDR2 from the germline V gene are SGHTA and FQGNSA. V gave up 7 bases and J gave up 12 bases; unmatched junction bases: 5. CDR3 length: 13 amino acids.

The rearrangement uses TRBV24-1 and TRBJ1-1; possible D gene TRBD1, 6 bases. This CDR3 is 12 amino acids long. Germline V gene sequence: CDR1 KGHDR, CDR2 SFDVKD. V was trimmed by 2 bases and J by 11 bases, leaving 11 bases between them. CDR3 coding DNA: TGTGCCACCAGTGATTGGGGGGCTTTGGCTTTCTTT. It translates to CATSDWGALAFF.

This chain joins TRBV20-1 and TRBJ2-7; no reliable D call. Germline V gives CDR1 DFQATT, CDR2 SNEGSKA (reference sequence). The CDR3 runs 11 residues. V lost 3 bases and J 2 bases, leaving 5 bases between the germline ends. CDR3 in DNA: TGCAGTGCTAGTGGGACCTACGAGCAGTACTTC. It encodes CSASGTYEQYF.

With regard to this clonotype: A much larger clonotype is one base distant, so this may be a read error. V usage is TRBV4-2 and J usage is TRBJ2-7; 9 bases are shared with TRBD2. The V and J ends lost 0 bases and 3 bases, in that order; junction bases with no gene match: 3. The V gene's germline CDR1 is LGHNA and CDR2 YNFKEQ. This CDR3 has 15 residues. The CDR3 DNA reads TGTGCCAGCAGCCAAGAGGCTAGCGGGAACTACGAGCAGTACTTC. This gives the protein CASSQEASGNYEQYF.

Many counts were recorded for this clonotype. This chain joins TRBV7-9 and TRBJ2-4; D gene unclear. This CDR3 comprises 13 residues. Per germline, CDR1 SEHNR and CDR2 FQNEAQ (reference sequence). V lost 0 bases and J 5 bases, leaving 5 bases between the germline ends. CDR3 sequence reads: CASSLAPENIQYF. The CDR3 nucleotides are TGTGCCAGCAGCTTAGCTCCGGAAAACATTCAGTACTTC.

This clonotype was observed a handful of times. The chain is built from TRBV6-1 and TRBJ1-5; D not certain. The CDR3 length is 16 residues. Deletions cut 5 bases from V and 1 base from J, with 15 bases between. Germline CDR1 and CDR2: MNHNS and SASEGT. The CDR3 DNA reads as TGTGCCAGCAGTACGTTTTATCGGGGAAGCAATCAGCCCCAGCATTTT. This gives the protein CASSTFYRGSNQPQHF.

V and J are TRBV6-5 and TRBJ2-7; either TRBD1 or TRBD2 may fit D (5 bases each). This CDR3 comprises 15 residues. CDR1 is MNHEY, CDR2 SVGAGI, per germline. Trimming took 7 bases from V and 2 from J, leaving 18 bases between them. The CDR3 reads CASNCYRDQTYEQYF. As DNA, the CDR3 is TGTGCCAGCAATTGCTACCGGGACCAAACCTACGAGCAGTACTTC.

This clonotype was seen only a few times. V and J are TRBV24-1 and TRBJ1-5, with D maybe TRBD1 (6 bases). The V gene lost 0 bases and the J gene lost 4 bases, with 12 bases spanning the gap. Germline V CDR1 and CDR2: KGHDR, SFDVKD. CDR3 length: 16 amino acids. The CDR3 here is CATSDLKGGTNQPQHF. CDR3 sequence (DNA): TGTGCCACCAGTGATTTGAAGGGGGGTACTAATCAGCCCCAGCATTTT.

This clonotype was counted between two and nine times. This chain uses TRBV18 with TRBJ2-7; no firm D call. The CDR3 has 14 amino acids. V was clipped by 3 bases and J by 1 base, with 10 bases between them. The germline V gene has CDR1 KGHSH and CDR2 LQKENI. CDR3 nucleotide sequence: TGTGCCAGCTCACCCGCGTCGTGGTCCTACGAGCAGTACTTC. This sequence encodes CASSPASWSYEQYF. Full variable domain (missing parts from reference TRBV18 and TRBJ2-7): NAGVMQNPRHLVRRRGQEARLRCSPMKGHSHVYWYRQLPEEGLKFMVYLQKENIIDESGMPKERFSAEFPKEGPSILRIQQVVRGDSAAYFCASSPASWSYEQYFGPGTRLTVT.

V and J are TRBV6-6 and TRBJ2-7; a possible D gene is TRBD1 (5 bases). This CDR3 has 15 amino acids. CDR1 is MNHNY, CDR2 SVGAGI, per germline (reference sequence). V lost 5 bases and J 3 bases, leaving 17 bases between the germline ends. The CDR3 spells CASSTPTGLVYEQYF. The CDR3 DNA reads as TGTGCCAGCAGTACCCCTACAGGTTTAGTCTACGAGCAGTACTTC.

In this sample, this clonotype turned up many times. J is TRBJ1-6 and V is TRBV7-3; 7 positions match TRBD1. This CDR3 is built from 14 residues. The germline gives CDR1 SGHTA, CDR2 FQGTGA. V dropped 2 bases and J dropped 10; count of bases not matched to a gene: 5. CDR3 region: CASSLYPGQSPLHF. Written as DNA, the CDR3 is TGTGCCAGCAGCTTATACCCGGGACAGTCACCCCTCCACTTT.

This clonotype appeared a few times. This chain connects TRBV6-2 or TRBV6-3 to TRBJ1-2; a possible D gene is TRBD1 (6 bases). Germline V lookup: CDR1 MNHEY, CDR2 SVGEGT. The CDR3 is 15 residues long. V dropped 8 bases and J dropped 6 bases, with 22 bases sitting between them. In DNA, the CDR3 is TGTGCCAGCGACCCCGGACGGGACACCTTCGATGGCTACACCTTC. Translating it yields CASDPGRDTFDGYTF.

The rearrangement joins TRBV27 to TRBJ1-2, with D hard to call. V was shortened by 8 bases and J by 7 bases, with 23 bases between the two germline ends. Germline V gene lookup returns CDR1 MNHEY and CDR2 SMNVEV (reference sequence). The CDR3 has 15 amino acids. The CDR3 protein is CASHPGGRPIFGYTF. The CDR3 bases are TGTGCCAGCCACCCAGGCGGGAGACCTATCTTTGGCTACACCTTC.

V and J are TRBV20-1 and TRBJ2-7; maybe TRBD2 (6 bases). The length of the CDR3 is 13 residues. Trimming removed 5 bases from V and 0 bases from J, with 11 bases in between. Looked up from germline, CDR1 is DFQATT and CDR2 is SNEGSKA (reference sequence). The CDR3 DNA is TGCAGTGCTCCCCGGGACTTCTCCTACGAGCAGTACTTC. This gives the protein CSAPRDFSYEQYF.